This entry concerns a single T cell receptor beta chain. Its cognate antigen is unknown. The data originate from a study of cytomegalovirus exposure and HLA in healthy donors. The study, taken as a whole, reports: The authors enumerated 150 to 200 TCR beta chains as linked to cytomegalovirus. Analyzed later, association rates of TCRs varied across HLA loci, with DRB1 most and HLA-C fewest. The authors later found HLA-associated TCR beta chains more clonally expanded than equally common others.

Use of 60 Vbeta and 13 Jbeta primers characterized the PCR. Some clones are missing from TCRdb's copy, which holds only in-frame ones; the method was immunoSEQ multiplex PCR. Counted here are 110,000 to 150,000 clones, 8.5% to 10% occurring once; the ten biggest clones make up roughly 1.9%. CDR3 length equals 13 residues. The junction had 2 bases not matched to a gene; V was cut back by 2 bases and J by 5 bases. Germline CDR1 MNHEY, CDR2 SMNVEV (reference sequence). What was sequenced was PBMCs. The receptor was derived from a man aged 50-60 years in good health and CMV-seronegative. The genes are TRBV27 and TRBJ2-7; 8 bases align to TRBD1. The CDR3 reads CASSLGQGNEQYF. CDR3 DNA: TGTGCCAGCAGTTTAGGACAGGGTAACGAGCAGTACTTC.